This T cell receptor (beta chain) was sequenced during a study of blood T cell repertoires in COVID-19. In the study overall: From T cells, B-cell-depleted T cells, or PBMCs came the material, which was cDNA or gDNA.

The germline V gene has CDR1 SGHDN and CDR2 FVKESK. The CDR3 has 15 amino acids. V shed 3 bases and J 9 bases; nucleotides not matched to a gene: 10. Method: immunoSEQ multiplex PCR; TCRdb's copy keeps in-frame clones and lacks some. The sample includes approximately 74,000 clones, around nine tenths of them seen just once. This receptor was taken from a woman aged 60 to 75 with acute or convalescent COVID-19. Sequencing was performed on peripheral blood. The chain combines TRBV14 with TRBJ2-1; 8 bases are shared with TRBD2. CDR3 sequence: CASSHRLASRGEQFF. DNA for the CDR3: TGTGCCAGCAGCCATCGACTAGCGTCCCGTGGTGAGCAGTTCTTC.